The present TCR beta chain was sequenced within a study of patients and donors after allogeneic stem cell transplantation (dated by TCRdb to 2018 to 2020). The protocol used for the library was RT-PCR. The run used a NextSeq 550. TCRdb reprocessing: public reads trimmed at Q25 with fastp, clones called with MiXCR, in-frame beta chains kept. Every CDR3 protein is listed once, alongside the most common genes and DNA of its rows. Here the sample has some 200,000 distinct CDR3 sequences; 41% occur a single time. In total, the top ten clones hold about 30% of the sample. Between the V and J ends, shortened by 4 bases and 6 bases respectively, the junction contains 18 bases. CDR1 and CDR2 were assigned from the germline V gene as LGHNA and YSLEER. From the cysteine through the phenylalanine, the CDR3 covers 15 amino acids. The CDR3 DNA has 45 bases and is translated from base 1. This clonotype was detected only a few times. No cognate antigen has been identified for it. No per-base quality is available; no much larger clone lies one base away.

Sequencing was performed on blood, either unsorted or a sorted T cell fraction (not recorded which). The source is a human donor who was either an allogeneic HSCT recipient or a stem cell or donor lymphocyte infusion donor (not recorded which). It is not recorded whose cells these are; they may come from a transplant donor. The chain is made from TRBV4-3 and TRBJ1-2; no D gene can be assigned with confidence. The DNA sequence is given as TGCGCCAGCAGCCGCGGGTCCCCGGCATTGAATGGCTACACCTTC. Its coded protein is CASSRGSPALNGYTF.